This T cell receptor beta chain was identified in a study of T cells expressing NK-cell markers. Study overall: The study drew TCR beta repertoires from sorted CD3+CD56+NKG2C+, CD3+CD56+NKG2C- and CD3+CD56-NKG2C+ T cells.

The authors made TCR beta cDNA libraries by 5'RACE template switching. This switching added a universal primer site and UMIs. TCRdb reanalyzed the 5' RACE reads and collapses them to one entry per CDR3 protein, without DNA. The data show 350,000 to 400,000 distinct CDR3 sequences, and the top ten clones hold around 10%. CDR3 length: 18 residues. The germline V gene encodes CDR1 SGHDT and CDR2 YYEEEE. A note on this clonotype: The antigen is undetermined.

Study observations and caveats: Evidence did not settle whether expanded NKG2C+ T cell clones targeted HCMV. The CD3+CD56-NKG2C+ fraction of several donors was likewise dominated by these clonotypes.

This receptor was identified in a woman aged 50 to 60 in good health. This chain links TRBV5-6 with TRBJ2-5; TCRdb gives TRBD2 as the D gene, but with no DNA this cannot be confirmed. Material for sequencing was blood T cells: a sorted CD56 or NKG2C T cell subset, CD4+ or CD8+ T cells, or bulk PBMC T cells (not recorded which). The CDR3: CASSSAGAVLAAKETQYF.